This entry lists 25 T cell receptor beta chains sequenced from one sample in a study of shared clonotypes between healthy human individuals. Naive CD8 populations comprised CD45RO-negative cells positively selected for CCR7, excluding terminally differentiated effector memory CD45RA+ cells. Data came from immunoSEQ multiplex PCR; TCRdb stores just in-frame clones and leaves some out. The sample holds fewer than 1 million clones, approximately 97% seen once. Sequencing used naive CD8+ T cells sorted from blood. The receptor source for this set is a man aged 30 to 45 in good health.

The V gene is TRBV7-2, the J gene TRBJ2-1; D uncertain. The V gene lost 5 bases and the J gene lost 0 bases, with 20 bases spanning the gap. Looked up from germline, CDR1 is SGHTA and CDR2 is FQGNSA. The CDR3 loop spans 18 amino acids. The CDR3 reads CASSRTPEPLSSYNEQFF. CDR3 DNA sequence: TGTGCCAGCAGCAGAACCCCGGAACCCCTGAGCTCCTACAATGAGCAGTTCTTC.

V and J are TRBV7-6 and TRBJ2-2; D remains unclear. Trimming removed 5 bases at V and 3 bases at J, with 10 bases between. The germline CDR1 and CDR2 sequences are SGHVS and FNYEAQ. This CDR3 is 14 amino acids long. The CDR3 DNA is TGTGCCAGCAGCCAGCTACACTACACCGGGGAGCTGTTTTTT. Its translation is CASSQLHYTGELFF.

This clone was picked up one time. The V and J genes are TRBV27 and TRBJ2-1, with 11 bases aligning to TRBD2. The CDR3 has 15 residues. Trimming at V came to 6 bases and at J to 2 bases, leaving 3 bases not matched to a gene. Per germline, CDR1 MNHEY and CDR2 SMNVEV (reference sequence). In nucleotides, the CDR3 is TGTGCCAGCAGGACGGGACTAGCGGCCTACAATGAGCAGTTCTTC. Translating gives CASRTGLAAYNEQFF.

This sequence joins TRBV19 and TRBJ1-1, with 9 positions matching TRBD1. Germline assignment: CDR1 LNHDA and CDR2 SQIVND (reference sequence). J gave up 0 bases and V 5 bases, and 10 bases lay outside the gene matches. This CDR3 is built from 17 residues. The CDR3 protein is CASSGTGKHWMNTEAFF. CDR3 sequence (DNA): TGTGCCAGTAGTGGGACAGGGAAACATTGGATGAACACTGAAGCTTTCTTT.

V and J are TRBV9 and TRBJ2-3; D not certain. V lost 3 bases and J 2 bases, leaving 13 bases between the germline ends. CDR1 is SGDLS and CDR2 is YYNGEE in the germline V gene. The CDR3 runs to 15 residues. The CDR3 is CASSAATVSTDTQYF. As DNA, the CDR3 is TGTGCCAGCAGCGCAGCGACCGTCTCCACAGATACGCAGTATTTT.

V is TRBV5-1 and J is TRBJ1-2, with 8 bases identical to TRBD1. Germline V gene sequence: CDR1 SGHRS, CDR2 YFSETQ. J lost 3 bases, V lost 2 bases, and 9 bases had no gene match. There are 16 residues in the CDR3. The CDR3 coding sequence is TGCGCCAGCAGCTTAGGGAGGACAGGGAGGGACTATGGCTACACCTTC. This translates into CASSLGRTGRDYGYTF.

The chain employs TRBV28 and TRBJ2-5; D could derive from TRBD1 or TRBD2 (5 bases each). This CDR3 region has 14 residues. V dropped 6 bases and J dropped 1 base, with 12 bases sitting between them. Germline V CDR1 and CDR2: MDHEN, SYDVKM. In nucleotides, the CDR3 is TGTGCCAGCAGATCCCCGGGACCCCAAGAGACCCAGTACTTC. Its protein is CASRSPGPQETQYF.

This clone was detected once. DNA of the CDR3: TGTGCCAGCAGCTTAGTGTCTACGCCCACAGATACGCAGTATTTT. Amino acid sequence: CASSLVSTPTDTQYF. This sequence joins TRBV7-9 and TRBJ2-3; no firm D call. Germline V lookup: CDR1 SEHNR, CDR2 FQNEAQ (reference sequence). Trimming removed 1 base from V and 2 bases from J, with 10 bases in between. The CDR3 sequence is 15 residues long.

Here the CDR3 reads CASSPGRGYEQYF. In DNA form, the CDR3 reads TGCGCCAGTAGTCCCGGGAGGGGGTACGAGCAGTACTTC. The gene calls are TRBV10-1 and TRBJ2-7, with TRBD2 matching over 8 bases. Germline CDR1 reads WNHNN; CDR2 reads SYGVQD (reference sequence). The CDR3 runs to 13 residues. Unmatched junction bases numbered 8, after V lost 9 bases and J lost 4 bases.

The chain couples TRBV19 to TRBJ1-1; D is unclear. The CDR3 covers 13 residues. Trimming shortened V by 9 bases and J by 3 bases, and 14 bases separated the two germline ends. CDR1 is LNHDA and CDR2 is SQIVND in the germline V gene (reference sequence). The CDR3 DNA follows: TGTGCCAGCCTCGGTGAAGGCTACACTGAAGCTTTCTTT. It codes for CASLGEGYTEAFF.

This chain connects TRBV4-3 to TRBJ1-2, with 10 positions matching TRBD1. CDR1 is LGHNA and CDR2 is YSLEER in the germline V gene. Trimming removed 4 bases from V and 4 bases from J; junction bases left unmatched: 9. There are 16 residues in the CDR3. The CDR3 DNA follows: TGCGCCAGCAGCCTTGTAGGGGGACAGGGGTTCTATGGCTACACCTTC. It translates to CASSLVGGQGFYGYTF.

The rearrangement links TRBV11-2 to TRBJ1-1; D ambiguous. Deletions cut 3 bases from V and 0 bases from J, with 8 bases between. CDR1 is SGHAT, CDR2 FQNNGV, per germline. This CDR3 has 14 residues. The CDR3 sequence is CASSFVMMNTEAFF. CDR3 bases: TGTGCCAGCAGCTTTGTCATGATGAACACTGAAGCTTTCTTT.

This chain connects TRBV7-3 to TRBJ2-1, with 7 nucleotides matching TRBD2. V lost 2 bases and J lost 0; bases outside the gene matches: 4. The CDR3 is 16 amino acids. Germline loops: CDR1 SGHTA, CDR2 FQGTGA. This chain's CDR3 is CASSLVGGSSYNEQFF. CDR3 sequence (DNA): TGTGCCAGCAGCTTAGTGGGAGGGAGCTCCTACAATGAGCAGTTCTTC.

The chain uses TRBV7-9 and TRBJ2-1; D is perhaps TRBD1 or TRBD2 (5 bases each). This CDR3 is built from 17 residues. Germline CDR1 is SEHNR and CDR2 is FQNEAQ (reference sequence). V lost 5 bases and J 6 bases, leaving 23 bases between the germline ends. The CDR3 sequence is CASSPSGTSVLGNEQFF. In DNA form, the CDR3 reads TGTGCCAGCAGCCCCTCCGGGACGTCGGTTCTTGGCAATGAGCAGTTCTTC.

The chain is built from TRBV9 and TRBJ1-1; D is uncertain. V was clipped by 0 bases and J by 4 bases, with 16 bases between them. The CDR3 runs to 16 residues. Per germline, CDR1 SGDLS and CDR2 YYNGEE. The CDR3: CASSVGRRSSGTEAFF. DNA of the CDR3: TGTGCCAGCAGCGTAGGGCGCAGGTCCTCGGGCACTGAAGCTTTCTTT. Full variable domain (missing parts from reference TRBV9 and TRBJ1-1): DSGVTQTPKHLITATGQRVTLRCSPRSGDLSVYWYQQSLDQGLQFLIQYYNGEERAKGNILERFSAQQFPDLHSELNLSSLELGDSALYFCASSVGRRSSGTEAFFGQGTRLTVV.

The chain employs TRBV2 and TRBJ2-2; 12 nucleotides line up with TRBD2. With V trimmed by 3 bases and J by 6 bases, 5 bases remained unmatched. The CDR3 has 16 residues. CDR1 and CDR2 from the germline V gene are SNHLY and FYNNEI. The CDR3 nucleotides read TGTGCCAGCAGTGACCCTGCTAGCGGGAGGGCCGGGGAGCTGTTTTTT. It encodes CASSDPASGRAGELFF. The full variable domain, its missing parts supplied by reference TRBV2 and TRBJ2-2, is EPEVTQTPSHQVTQMGQEVILRCVPISNHLYFYWYRQILGQKVEFLVSFYNNEISEKSEIFDDQFSVERPDGSNFTLKIRSTKLEDSAMYFCASSDPASGRAGELFFGEGSRLTVL.

This rearrangement joins TRBV5-1 to TRBJ2-7; D is perhaps TRBD1 or TRBD2 (6 bases each). CDR3 length: 15 amino acids. Looked up from germline, CDR1 is SGHRS and CDR2 is YFSETQ. V was pared by 2 bases and J by 4 bases, with 16 bases between. The CDR3 region is CASSLEGGLLYEQYF. The CDR3, as DNA: TGCGCCAGCAGCTTAGAGGGGGGCCTACTATACGAGCAGTACTTC. The full variable domain, its missing parts supplied by reference TRBV5-1 and TRBJ2-7, is KAGVTQTPRYLIKTRGQQVTLSCSPISGHRSVSWYQQTPGQGLQFLFEYFSETQRNKGNFPGRFSGRQFSNSRSEMNVSTLELGDSALYLCASSLEGGLLYEQYFGPGTRLTVT.

The gene calls are TRBV30 and TRBJ1-2; D not resolved. In germline, CDR1 is GTSNPN, CDR2 SVGIG (reference sequence). Trimming removed 4 bases at V and 4 bases at J, with 19 bases between. There are 15 residues in the CDR3. The CDR3 sequence: CAWNHPSGAPYGYTF. The CDR3 DNA follows: TGTGCCTGGAACCACCCCTCCGGCGCCCCCTATGGCTACACCTTC.

The chain joins TRBV5-1 to TRBJ2-1; D could derive from TRBD1 or TRBD2 (5 bases each). CDR3 length: 16 amino acids. The V gene lost 3 bases and the J gene lost 5 bases, with 18 bases spanning the gap. Looked up from germline, CDR1 is SGHRS and CDR2 is YFSETQ. CDR3 sequence: CASSSLWGSLNNEQFF. In DNA form, the CDR3 reads TGCGCCAGCAGCTCCCTATGGGGGAGTCTTAACAATGAGCAGTTCTTC.

The chain recombines TRBV5-1 with TRBJ2-1; D gene ambiguous. Trimming took 4 bases from V and 10 from J, leaving 15 bases between them. The CDR3 is 13 amino acids. Germline loops: CDR1 SGHRS, CDR2 YFSETQ. The CDR3 coding sequence is TGCGCCAGCAGCAATAGTGTTGACTGGGAGCAGTTCTTC. This codes for CASSNSVDWEQFF.

The chain has TRBV5-8 and TRBJ2-1; D is possibly TRBD2 (5 bases). V gave up 4 bases and J gave up 2 bases, with 16 bases separating them. Germline V CDR1 and CDR2: SGHTS, YDEGEE. The CDR3 has 16 residues. The CDR3 DNA reads TGTGCCAGCAGCCCCGAGAGGGCGAAGCCCTACAATGAGCAGTTCTTC. It codes for CASSPERAKPYNEQFF.

J is TRBJ2-5 and V is TRBV28; D gene unclear. The CDR3 has 15 residues. Trimming pared 1 base from V and 4 bases from J, leaving 13 bases between. From germline, CDR1 is MDHEN and CDR2 SYDVKM. The CDR3 loop reads CASSLYVSNPETQYF. CDR3 coding DNA: TGTGCCAGCAGTTTATATGTCTCGAACCCAGAGACCCAGTACTTC.

The chain links TRBV25-1 to TRBJ2-1; no firm D call. V lost 3 bases to trimming and J lost 9 bases, with 12 bases between them. Germline loops: CDR1 MGHDK, CDR2 SYGVNS. The CDR3 runs 13 residues. The CDR3 loop reads CASSDSSLAEQFF. The DNA of the CDR3 is TGTGCCAGCAGTGATTCCAGCTTAGCTGAGCAGTTCTTC.

The chain recombines TRBV5-1 with TRBJ2-1; the match to TRBD1 covers 9 bases. The trim removed 3 bases at V and 3 bases at J, leaving 10 bases unmatched. The CDR3 runs to 17 residues. Germline CDR1 reads SGHRS; CDR2 reads YFSETQ. CDR3 sequence (DNA): TGCGCCAGCAGCTCCCCGGGACAGGGTTCCTACTACAATGAGCAGTTCTTC. Protein: CASSSPGQGSYYNEQFF.

The chain combines TRBV29-1 with TRBJ1-1; D is unclear. Germline V gene sequence: CDR1 SQVTM, CDR2 ANQGSEA. V lost 2 bases and J 5 bases, leaving 12 bases between the germline ends. The CDR3 contains 13 residues. Written as DNA, the CDR3 is TGCAGCGTTGAATGGAGGAGCGAGACTGAAGCTTTCTTT. Its translation: CSVEWRSETEAFF.